Described below is a single T cell receptor (beta chain) sequence and its context. As yet, its antigen is unknown. PCR primers comprised 60 Vbeta and 13 Jbeta primers. Measured with immunoSEQ multiplex PCR; TCRdb has only the in-frame clones, and not every one. Here the sample spans approximately 76,000 clones, 65% to 80% being singletons. From germline, CDR1 is SQVTM and CDR2 ANQGSEA. The CDR3 is made up of 13 amino acids. With 3 bases removed from V and 12 bases from J, the gap between germline ends came to 18 bases. The source of the sample is a study of cytomegalovirus exposure and HLA in healthy donors. Overall study: The study's early data release held about 80 million unique TCRs from HLA-typed donors.

Findings of the study overall: Most TCR sequences were uncommon, yet certain public TCRs appeared in many donors. Researchers catalogued 164 TCR beta chains as cytomegalovirus-associated.

The sequence was collected from a man aged 30 to 45 in good health and CMV-seronegative. Sequencing was performed on PBMCs. The chain couples TRBV29-1 to TRBJ2-1, with a possible D match to TRBD2 (6 bases). The CDR3, as DNA: TGCAGCGTTGACCAAAGTGTGGGGGGTGGGCAGTTCTTC. Translation gives CSVDQSVGGGQFF.